These 24 T cell receptor beta chains originate from one sample sequenced in a study of blood T cell repertoires in COVID-19. Produced via immunoSEQ multiplex PCR; TCRdb's table is partial and in-frame only. The sample lists about 300,000 clones, 70% to 90% occurring once. The sequenced material came from peripheral blood. Receptor source: a woman in her thirties who had recovered from COVID-19.

This sequence joins TRBV28 and TRBJ1-2; no firm D call. The germline V gene has CDR1 MDHEN and CDR2 SYDVKM. The CDR3 is 15 residues long. V was clipped by 1 base and J by 0 bases, with 9 bases between them. CDR3 in amino acids: CASSLYEATNYGYTF. As DNA, the CDR3 is TGTGCCAGCAGTTTATATGAGGCTACTAACTATGGCTACACCTTC.

This clone has a single count. The J gene is TRBJ2-3, the V gene TRBV7-2; 8 positions agree with TRBD2. The CDR3 contains 17 residues. The V gene end was trimmed by 3 bases and the J gene end by 3 bases; junction bases not matched to a gene: 11. Germline V gene sequence: CDR1 SGHTA, CDR2 FQGNSA. CDR3 sequence: CASSLWSGGMETDTQYF. The CDR3 bases are TGTGCCAGCAGCTTGTGGAGCGGGGGCATGGAGACAGATACGCAGTATTTT.

This clone has only a few counts. V and J are TRBV9 and TRBJ1-1; TRBD1 agrees at 9 bases. CDR1 SGDLS and CDR2 YYNGEE come from the germline V gene. The length of the CDR3 is 16 residues. V shed 3 bases and J 0 bases; nucleotides not matched to a gene: 6. The CDR3 region has the DNA TGTGCCAGCAGCGCCCGGGACAGGGATATGAACACTGAAGCTTTCTTT. It is translated as CASSARDRDMNTEAFF.

Comments on this clone: The sample holds other DNA sequences that translate to the same CDR3. J is TRBJ1-2 and V is TRBV28; maybe TRBD1 (6 bases). CDR1 is MDHEN and CDR2 is SYDVKM in the germline V gene. This CDR3 is built from 13 residues. With 6 bases removed from V and 5 bases from J, the gap between germline ends came to 13 bases. In nucleotides, the CDR3 is TGTGCCAGCAGCCCTACAGGGAATTATGGCTACACCTTC. It is translated as CASSPTGNYGYTF.

This clone showed up just once. The chain employs TRBV19 and TRBJ2-5, with 10 bases lining up with TRBD2. CDR1 is LNHDA, CDR2 SQIVND, per germline (reference sequence). Trimming at V came to 4 bases and at J to 5 bases, leaving 7 bases not matched to a gene. The CDR3 has 15 amino acids. CDR3 sequence reads: CASSTGTSERETQYF. CDR3 in DNA: TGTGCCAGTAGTACTGGGACTAGCGAAAGGGAGACCCAGTACTTC.

This clone was detected once. The rearrangement joins TRBV5-6 to TRBJ1-6, with D uncertain. The CDR3 sequence is 16 residues long. Per the germline V gene, CDR1 is SGHDT and CDR2 is YYEEEE. The V and J ends lost 1 base and 0 bases respectively, with 8 bases between them. The CDR3 spells CASSLSLSSYNSPLHF. The CDR3 nucleotides are TGTGCCAGCAGCTTGAGTCTAAGCTCCTATAATTCACCCCTCCACTTT.

V gene TRBV28 combines with J gene TRBJ1-2; D is perhaps TRBD1 (5 bases). Germline loops: CDR1 MDHEN, CDR2 SYDVKM. The CDR3 extends over 13 amino acids. V gave up 3 bases and J gave up 6 bases, with 11 bases separating them. This CDR3 reads CASSFVGADGYTF. The CDR3 bases are TGTGCCAGCAGTTTCGTAGGGGCGGATGGCTACACCTTC.

The V gene is TRBV7-9, the J gene TRBJ2-5, with TRBD2 matching over 14 bases. The germline gives CDR1 SEHNR, CDR2 FQNEAQ (reference sequence). The CDR3 spans 19 residues. Germline trimming cut 1 base from V and 0 bases from J; bases unmatched to any gene: 7. The CDR3 reads CASSLGVGTSGGDQETQYF. The CDR3 DNA sequence: TGTGCCAGCAGCTTAGGAGTTGGGACTAGCGGGGGAGACCAAGAGACCCAGTACTTC.

The chain combines TRBV27 with TRBJ1-2; 12 nucleotides line up with TRBD1. The V and J ends lost 4 bases and 7 bases, in that order; junction bases with no gene match: 7. Germline V gene data show CDR1 as MNHEY and CDR2 as SMNVEV (reference sequence). The CDR3 sequence is 15 residues long. The CDR3: CASSSSGTGGFGYTF. The CDR3 region has the DNA TGTGCCAGCAGTTCATCCGGGACAGGGGGCTTTGGCTACACCTTC.

The chain is built from TRBV21-1 and TRBJ2-3; the D call in the table, TRBD1, was not verified against the DNA. TRBV21-1 is designated a pseudogene. The CDR3 length is 15 residues. The CDR3: CASTIDRAPTDTQYF. The CDR3 nucleotides read TGTGCCAGCACCATAGACAGGGCACCCACAGATACGCAGTATTTT.

The chain joins TRBV19 to TRBJ1-1; 7 bases fit TRBD1. Unmatched junction bases numbered 7, after V lost 5 bases and J lost 1 base. CDR1 is LNHDA and CDR2 is SQIVND in the germline V gene (reference sequence). The CDR3 length is 15 residues. The CDR3 here is CASSGNRGANTEAFF. The CDR3 coding sequence is TGTGCCAGTAGTGGTAACAGGGGAGCGAACACTGAAGCTTTCTTT. The full variable domain, with the rest looked up from reference TRBV19 and TRBJ1-1, is DGGITQSPKYLFRKEGQNVTLSCEQNLNHDAMYWYRQDPGQGLRLIYYSQIVNDFQKGDIAEGYSVSREKKESFPLTVTSAQKNPTAFYLCASSGNRGANTEAFFGQGTRLTVV.

V gene TRBV10-3 combines with J gene TRBJ1-1, with D unresolved. The germline V gene encodes CDR1 ENHRY and CDR2 SYGVKD. The V end was cut by 5 bases, the J end by 0 bases, with 7 bases between. The CDR3 is 13 residues long. CDR3 protein: CAISIDMNTEAFF. CDR3 nucleotides: TGTGCCATCAGTATAGACATGAACACTGAAGCTTTCTTT.

The rearrangement joins TRBV25-1 to TRBJ2-7, with D hard to call. The V end was cut by 6 bases, the J end by 3 bases, with 6 bases between. This CDR3 region has 11 residues. The V gene's germline CDR1 is MGHDK and CDR2 SYGVNS. The CDR3 coding sequence is TGTGCCAGCAGAATCGGCTACGAGCAGTACTTC. Residues: CASRIGYEQYF.

The gene calls are TRBV7-2 and TRBJ1-1; tentative D call: TRBD1 (6 bases). Per germline, CDR1 SGHTA and CDR2 FQGNSA. CDR3 length: 16 residues. Trimming cost V 2 bases and J 6 bases, with 19 bases left between them. The CDR3 protein is CASSLNWGRGSSEAFF. CDR3 nucleotide sequence: TGTGCCAGCAGCTTAAACTGGGGGCGAGGATCCTCTGAAGCTTTCTTT.

Regarding this clone: Other nucleotide sequences in the sample specify the same CDR3. The chain combines TRBV18 with TRBJ1-1; D ambiguous. Per the germline V gene, CDR1 is KGHSH and CDR2 is LQKENI. The V end lost 4 bases, the J end lost 1 base, and 7 bases lay between the germline ends. The CDR3 is made up of 13 amino acids. The CDR3 here is CASSLGENTEAFF. The CDR3 DNA reads as TGTGCCAGCTCACTCGGAGAGAACACTGAAGCTTTCTTT.

V and J are TRBV19 and TRBJ1-1; 7 bases are shared with TRBD1. This CDR3 contains 15 residues. Trimming removed 1 base from V and 0 bases from J; junction bases left unmatched: 2. Germline V gene lookup returns CDR1 LNHDA and CDR2 SQIVND (reference sequence). The CDR3: CASSIAGTVNTEAFF. In DNA, the CDR3 is TGTGCCAGTAGTATAGCCGGGACAGTGAACACTGAAGCTTTCTTT.

The chain couples TRBV3-1 (or the pseudogene TRBV3-2) to TRBJ1-1; D not resolved. Germline CDR1 reads LGHDT; CDR2 reads YNNKEL (reference sequence). CDR3 length: 13 residues. Trimming pared 5 bases from V and 7 bases from J, leaving 14 bases between. The CDR3 region has the DNA TGTGCCAGCAGCTACATTTTAGGCGGTGAAGCTTTCTTT. Amino acid sequence: CASSYILGGEAFF.

This chain links TRBV9 with TRBJ1-3; possibly TRBD1 for D (6 bases). V was shortened by 0 bases and J by 2 bases, with 9 bases between the two germline ends. The CDR3 extends over 15 amino acids. Germline V gene sequence: CDR1 SGDLS, CDR2 YYNGEE. The CDR3 region is CASSVVGGAGNTIYF. The CDR3 coding sequence is TGTGCCAGCAGCGTAGTAGGGGGGGCTGGAAACACCATATATTTT.

This sequence joins TRBV28 and TRBJ2-7; 8 bases match TRBD2. V dropped 7 bases and J dropped 3; count of bases not matched to a gene: 11. The CDR3 sequence is 15 residues long. Germline CDR1 reads MDHEN; CDR2 reads SYDVKM. CDR3 nucleotide sequence: TGTGCCAGCAAATCCCCTTCGGGGGGGAACTACGAGCAGTACTTC. Protein: CASKSPSGGNYEQYF.

The chain recombines TRBV19 with TRBJ1-6; a possible D gene is TRBD1 (6 bases). Germline V gene lookup returns CDR1 LNHDA and CDR2 SQIVND (reference sequence). CDR3 size: 16 residues. Trimming pared 4 bases from V and 7 bases from J, leaving 17 bases between. CDR3 DNA sequence: TGTGCCAGTAGTAGCCATTCCGGGACATTAAATTCACCCCTCCACTTT. Translated: CASSSHSGTLNSPLHF.

The CDR3 coding sequence is TGTGCCAGCAGCTTACTAGCGGTCACAGATACGCAGTATTTT. Translation gives CASSLLAVTDTQYF. This chain joins TRBV7-3 and TRBJ2-3, with 7 bases aligning to TRBD2. Germline CDR1 SGHTA, CDR2 FQGTGA. The V gene end was trimmed by 2 bases and the J gene end by 2 bases; junction bases not matched to a gene: 1. The CDR3 has 14 residues.

The V gene is TRBV2, the J gene TRBJ2-5; 8 bases are shared with TRBD2. J lost 5 bases, V lost 5 bases, and 19 bases had no gene match. CDR1 and CDR2 from the germline V gene are SNHLY and FYNNEI. CDR3 length: 18 amino acids. CDR3 in amino acids: CASSPEEAGALRGETQYF. The CDR3 DNA is TGTGCCAGCAGTCCCGAGGAAGCGGGGGCTCTAAGAGGGGAGACCCAGTACTTC.

The table lists this clone with many counts. The rearrangement links TRBV2 to TRBJ1-2; possibly TRBD1 for D (6 bases). The CDR3 is made up of 15 amino acids. Germline assignment: CDR1 SNHLY and CDR2 FYNNEI. V gave up 6 bases and J gave up 2 bases, with 16 bases separating them. CDR3 nucleotide sequence: TGTGCCAGCAGGGCTAACAGGGACCTAAACTATGGCTACACCTTC. It encodes CASRANRDLNYGYTF.

J is TRBJ1-5 and V is TRBV7-3; no clear D gene. V shed 7 bases and J shed 0 bases, with 16 bases lying between them. The CDR3 runs to 16 residues. Per germline, CDR1 SGHTA and CDR2 FQGTGA. The CDR3 protein is CASKRYGYHSNQPQHF. CDR3 DNA sequence: TGTGCCAGCAAACGCTACGGGTACCATAGCAATCAGCCCCAGCATTTT. Filled out from reference TRBV7-3 and TRBJ1-5, the complete variable domain reads GAGVSQTPSNKVTEKGKYVELRCDPISGHTALYWYRQSLGQGPEFLIYFQGTGAADDSGLPNDRFFAVRPEGSVSTLKIQRTERGDSAVYLCASKRYGYHSNQPQHFGDGTRLSIL.